In this sample, the clone carrying this T cell receptor beta chain turned up many times. The antigen is unknown. V dropped 4 bases and J dropped 5 bases, with 8 bases sitting between them. CDR1 and CDR2 from the germline V gene are DFQATT and SNEGSKA (reference sequence). The CDR3 consists of 11 residues. Diagnosis relied on clinical symptoms, serum thyroxine and TRAb, thyroid ultrasound and orbital computed tomography. The data are from a study of T cells in Graves' hyperthyroidism and ophthalmopathy. Regarding the study as a whole: Blood also held most thyroid clonotypes expanded beyond 0.001.

TCR beta CDR3 regions were amplified from RNA. HTBI primers were used for first-round RT-PCR of the TCR CDR3. TCRdb re-derived calls from the multiplex PCR reads in MiXCR, one entry per CDR3 protein. The sample lists 500,000 to 800,000 distinct CDR3 sequences, about 45% occurring once. The gene calls are TRBV20-1 and TRBJ2-5; D call uncertain. Sequenced sample: peripheral blood or thyroid tissue (not recorded which). The sequence came from an adult man with Graves' disease, either hyperthyroidism or ophthalmopathy (not recorded which). The CDR3, as DNA: TGCAGTGCTAACATGGATGAGACCCAGTACTTC. Amino acids: CSANMDETQYF.